The 13 T cell receptor beta chains reported below all come from one sample, sequenced in a study of T cells in Graves' hyperthyroidism and ophthalmopathy. Amplified regions were TCR beta CDR3 sequences from RNA transcripts. The HTBI primer set was used in a first-round RT-PCR of the TCR CDR3. TCRdb passed the multiplex PCR reads through MiXCR, listing each CDR3 protein once. The sample yields 550,000 to 800,000 distinct CDR3 sequences, roughly 15% seen once. Sequences were obtained from blood. The receptors here all came from a man between 18 and 29 years old with Graves' hyperthyroidism.

This clonotype was counted at least ten times. This sequence joins TRBV12-3 or TRBV12-4 and TRBJ2-7, with no clear D. The CDR3 consists of 14 residues. Trimming shortened V by 3 bases and J by 0 bases, and 9 bases separated the two germline ends. The CDR3 region is CASSFTPLSYEQYF. The CDR3 DNA is TGTGCCAGCAGTTTTACCCCTCTCTCCTACGAGCAGTACTTC.

The rearrangement uses TRBV5-4 and TRBJ2-2, with a tentative D call TRBD1 (6 bases). Per germline, CDR1 SGHNT and CDR2 YYREEE (reference sequence). Trimming shortened V by 9 bases and J by 6 bases, and 12 bases separated the two germline ends. The CDR3 length is 12 residues. DNA of the CDR3: TGTGCCACTAGACAGGTTCCCGGGGAGCTGTTTTTT. This codes for CATRQVPGELFF. Looking up the rest from reference TRBV5-4 and TRBJ2-2 gives the full variable domain: ETGVTQSPTHLIKTRGQQVTLRCSSQSGHNTVSWYQQALGQGPQFIFQYYREEENGRGNFPPRFSGLQFPNYSSELNVNALELDDSALYLCATRQVPGELFFGEGSRLTVL.

This clonotype was seen many times. For the CDR3, the DNA is TGTGCTAGTGTCCACGGGAGTCCCTCCCGCGGTGAGCAGTTCTTC. Translating gives CASVHGSPSRGEQFF. The chain couples TRBV12-5 to TRBJ2-1; D perhaps matches TRBD2 (6 bases). CDR3 size: 15 residues. Germline V gene lookup returns CDR1 LGHNT and CDR2 FRNRAP. Trimming cost V 7 bases and J 9 bases, with 22 bases left between them.

At least ten counts were recorded for this clonotype. J is TRBJ2-1 and V is TRBV11-2; D possibly corresponds to TRBD2 (6 bases). Germline V gene sequence: CDR1 SGHAT, CDR2 FQNNGV. CDR3 length: 17 residues. Trimming pared 5 bases from V and 1 base from J, leaving 18 bases between. CDR3 residues: CASSAGLRLDSYNEQFF. CDR3 bases: TGTGCCAGCAGCGCGGGCCTCAGACTAGATTCCTACAATGAGCAGTTCTTC.

There are many counts of this clonotype. This sequence joins TRBV28 and TRBJ2-1, with a possible D match to TRBD2 (6 bases). Between the trimmed V and J ends, which lost 7 bases and 9 bases, there was a span of 19 bases. The CDR3 spans 14 residues. From germline, CDR1 is MDHEN and CDR2 SYDVKM. The CDR3 region has the DNA TGTGCCAGCACCTTTTATATCGGGGGAAGTGAGCAGTTCTTC. As protein: CASTFYIGGSEQFF.

This clonotype was observed many times. The rearrangement links TRBV18 to TRBJ2-7, with 10 bases matching TRBD1. This CDR3 is 14 amino acids long. V lost 5 bases and J lost 5; bases outside the gene matches: 6. Germline V gives CDR1 KGHSH, CDR2 LQKENI. Written as DNA, the CDR3 is TGTGCCAGCTCATTCCGGGACAGGGGCGACGAGCAGTACTTC. Encoded protein: CASSFRDRGDEQYF.

Only a few counts were recorded for this clonotype. This chain uses TRBV28 with TRBJ2-7, with D tentatively TRBD1 or TRBD2 (6 bases each). The CDR3 has 13 residues. Germline V gives CDR1 MDHEN, CDR2 SYDVKM. The ends were cut back, 5 bases at V and 7 bases at J, with 15 bases in the middle. CDR3 in amino acids: CASSTMGAGEQYF. DNA of the CDR3: TGTGCCAGCAGTACAATGGGGGCGGGGGAGCAGTACTTC.

The sample holds many counts of this clonotype. One end of the junction fails to match germline, which may point to a read error. The genes are TRBV7-8 and TRBJ2-1; D is perhaps TRBD2 (6 bases). The CDR3 length is 16 residues. Germline loops: CDR1 SGHVS, CDR2 FQNEAQ. Here the CDR3 reads CAGSLAGTSRYNEQFF. The CDR3 bases are TGTGCCGGCAGCTTAGCCGGTACTAGCAGATACAATGAGCAGTTCTTC.

This clonotype was detected ten times or more. The chain uses TRBV11-1 and TRBJ2-3; the D gene could be TRBD1 or TRBD2 (5 bases each). Germline CDR1 SGHAT, CDR2 FQDESV (reference sequence). Between the trimmed V and J ends, which lost 5 bases and 6 bases, there was a span of 12 bases. The CDR3 has 13 residues. The CDR3 sequence: CASSPDEGDTQYF. Written as DNA, the CDR3 is TGTGCCAGCAGCCCGGACGAGGGGGATACGCAGTATTTT.

This clonotype was recorded at least ten times. J is TRBJ2-3 and V is TRBV6-1, with D perhaps assigned TRBD1 or TRBD2 (5 bases each). The V gene lost 6 bases and the J gene lost 2 bases, with 12 bases spanning the gap. CDR1 and CDR2 (germline): MNHNS, SASEGT. This CDR3 comprises 14 residues. The CDR3 nucleotides read TGTGCCAGCAGGAACCGGGACCTCACAGATACGCAGTATTTT. Translating gives CASRNRDLTDTQYF.

The chain uses TRBV4-1 and TRBJ1-2; D not certain. The CDR3 is made up of 14 amino acids. Germline lookup yields CDR1 MGHRA and CDR2 YSYEKL. Trimming pared 0 bases from V and 4 bases from J, leaving 9 bases between. The CDR3 loop reads CASSQEVEFYGYTF. CDR3 DNA sequence: TGCGCCAGCAGCCAAGAAGTTGAGTTCTATGGCTACACCTTC.

V gene TRBV19 combines with J gene TRBJ2-1; D is ambiguous. CDR3 length equals 19 residues. The germline gives CDR1 LNHDA, CDR2 SQIVND (reference sequence). V dropped 4 bases and J dropped 0 bases, with 22 bases sitting between them. CDR3 bases: TGTGCCAGTAGTACTCCGGACGGGTCATTGATGGGCTCCTACAATGAGCAGTTCTTC. It translates to CASSTPDGSLMGSYNEQFF.

This clonotype appeared many times. J is TRBJ2-7 and V is TRBV18; 9 bases agree with TRBD1. From germline, CDR1 is KGHSH and CDR2 LQKENI. With 2 bases clipped from V and 2 bases from J, the junction kept 10 bases outside the gene matches. CDR3 length equals 17 residues. The CDR3 nucleotides are TGTGCCAGCTCACCAAAGCGAGGGACAGGGATTCCCTACGAGCAGTACTTC. Its protein is CASSPKRGTGIPYEQYF. The variable domain in full, with the rest retrieved from reference TRBV18 and TRBJ2-7, is NAGVMQNPRHLVRRRGQEARLRCSPMKGHSHVYWYRQLPEEGLKFMVYLQKENIIDESGMPKERFSAEFPKEGPSILRIQQVVRGDSAAYFCASSPKRGTGIPYEQYFGPGTRLTVT.